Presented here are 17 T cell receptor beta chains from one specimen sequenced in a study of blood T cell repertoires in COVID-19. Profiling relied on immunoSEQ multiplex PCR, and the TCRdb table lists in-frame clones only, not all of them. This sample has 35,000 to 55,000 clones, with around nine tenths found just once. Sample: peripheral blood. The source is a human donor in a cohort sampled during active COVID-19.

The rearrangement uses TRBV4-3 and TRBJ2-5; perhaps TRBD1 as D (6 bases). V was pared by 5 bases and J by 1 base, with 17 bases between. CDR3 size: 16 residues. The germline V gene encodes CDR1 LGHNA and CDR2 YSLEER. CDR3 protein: CASSAGTGQPQETQYF. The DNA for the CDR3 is TGCGCCAGCAGCGCAGGAACTGGACAGCCCCAAGAGACCCAGTACTTC.

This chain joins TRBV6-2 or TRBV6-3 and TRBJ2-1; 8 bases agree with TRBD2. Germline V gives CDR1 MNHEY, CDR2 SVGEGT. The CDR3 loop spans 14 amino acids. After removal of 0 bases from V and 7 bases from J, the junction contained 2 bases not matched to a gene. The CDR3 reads CASSYSSGGNEQFF. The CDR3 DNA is TGTGCCAGCAGTTACTCGTCGGGGGGGAATGAGCAGTTCTTC.

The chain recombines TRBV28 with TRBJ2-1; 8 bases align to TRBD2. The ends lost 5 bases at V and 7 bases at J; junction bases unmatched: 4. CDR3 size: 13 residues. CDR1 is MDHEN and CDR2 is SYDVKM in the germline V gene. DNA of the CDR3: TGTGCCAGCAGTCGGGGGGGTGGGAATGAGCAGTTCTTC. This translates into CASSRGGGNEQFF.

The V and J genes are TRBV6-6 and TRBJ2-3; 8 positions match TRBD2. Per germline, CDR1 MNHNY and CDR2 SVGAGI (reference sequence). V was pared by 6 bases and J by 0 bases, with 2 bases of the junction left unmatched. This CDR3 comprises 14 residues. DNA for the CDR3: TGTGCCAGCAGGTCGGGGGGGAGCACAGATACGCAGTATTTT. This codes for CASRSGGSTDTQYF.

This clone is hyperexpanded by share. The CDR3 reads CASSIKWEGSEAFF. The CDR3 DNA sequence: TGTGCCAGTAGTATTAAGTGGGAGGGAAGTGAAGCTTTCTTT. The chain recombines TRBV19 with TRBJ1-1; D gene unclear. The CDR3 loop spans 14 amino acids. V lost 3 bases to trimming and J lost 7 bases, with 15 bases between them. The germline CDR1 and CDR2 sequences are LNHDA and SQIVND (reference sequence).

The CDR3 spells CASSPSGTGPGYGYTF. CDR3 nucleotide sequence: TGTGCCAGCAGTCCGTCCGGGACAGGGCCGGGCTATGGCTACACCTTC. The V gene is TRBV27, the J gene TRBJ1-2; 9 bases line up with TRBD1. The CDR3 covers 16 residues. Germline CDR1 and CDR2: MNHEY and SMNVEV (reference sequence). Trimming cost V 5 bases and J 4 bases; bases outside gene matches: 11.

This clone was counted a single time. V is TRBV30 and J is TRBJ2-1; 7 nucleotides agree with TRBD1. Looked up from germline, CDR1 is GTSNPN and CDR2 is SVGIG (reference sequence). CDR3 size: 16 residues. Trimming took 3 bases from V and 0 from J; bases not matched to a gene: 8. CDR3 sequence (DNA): TGTGCCTGGAGAGCCTACAGGGGAAGCTCCTACAATGAGCAGTTCTTC. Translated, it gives CAWRAYRGSSYNEQFF.

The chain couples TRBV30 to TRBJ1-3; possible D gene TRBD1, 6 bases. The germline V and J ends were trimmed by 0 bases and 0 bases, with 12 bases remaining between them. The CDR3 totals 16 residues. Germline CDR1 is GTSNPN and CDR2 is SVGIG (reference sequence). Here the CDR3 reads CAWSVRGASSGNTIYF. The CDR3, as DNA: TGTGCCTGGAGTGTACGGGGGGCCAGCTCTGGAAACACCATATATTTT.

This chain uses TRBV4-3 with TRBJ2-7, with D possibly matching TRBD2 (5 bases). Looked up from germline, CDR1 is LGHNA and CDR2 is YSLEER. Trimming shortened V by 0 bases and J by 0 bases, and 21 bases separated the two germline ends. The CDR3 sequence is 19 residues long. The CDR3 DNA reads TGCGCCAGCAGCCAAGAGGCGGGTTTAGGAGATTATAGCTCCTACGAGCAGTACTTC. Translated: CASSQEAGLGDYSSYEQYF.

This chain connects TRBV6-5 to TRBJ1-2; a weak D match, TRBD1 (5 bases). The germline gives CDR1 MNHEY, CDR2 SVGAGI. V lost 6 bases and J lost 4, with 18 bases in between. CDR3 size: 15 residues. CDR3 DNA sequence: TGTGCCAGCAGCCCAAGAGTCGGGGGGGGCTATGGCTACACCTTC. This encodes CASSPRVGGGYGYTF.

DNA of the CDR3: TGTGCCAGCAGCCAAGAGGCCGGGACTGCCTACAATGAGCAGTTCTTC. Translated, it gives CASSQEAGTAYNEQFF. The V and J genes are TRBV4-2 and TRBJ2-1; the D gene is possibly TRBD2 (6 bases). With 0 bases removed from V and 2 bases from J, the gap between germline ends came to 11 bases. CDR3 length: 16 amino acids. Germline V gives CDR1 LGHNA, CDR2 YNFKEQ.

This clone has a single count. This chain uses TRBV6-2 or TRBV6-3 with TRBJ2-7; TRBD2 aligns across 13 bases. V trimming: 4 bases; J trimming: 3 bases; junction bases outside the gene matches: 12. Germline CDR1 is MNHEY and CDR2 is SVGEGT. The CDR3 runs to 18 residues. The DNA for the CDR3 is TGTGCCAGCAGTTCCTCTCGACTAGCGGGGGGCCACCTCTACGAGCAGTACTTC. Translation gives CASSSSRLAGGHLYEQYF.

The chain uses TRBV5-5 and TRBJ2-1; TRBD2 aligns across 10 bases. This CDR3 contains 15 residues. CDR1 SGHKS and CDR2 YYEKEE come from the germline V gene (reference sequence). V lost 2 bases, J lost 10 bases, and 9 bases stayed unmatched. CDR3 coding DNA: TGTGCCAGCAGCTTAACCCTAGCGGGAGCCTGGGAGCAGTTCTTC. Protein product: CASSLTLAGAWEQFF.

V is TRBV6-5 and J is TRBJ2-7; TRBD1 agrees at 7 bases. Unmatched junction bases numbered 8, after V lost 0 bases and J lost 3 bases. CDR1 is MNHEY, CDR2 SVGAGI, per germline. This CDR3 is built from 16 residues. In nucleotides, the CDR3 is TGTGCCAGCAGTTACTCTTTCGGGACAGTGTTCTACGAGCAGTACTTC. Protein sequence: CASSYSFGTVFYEQYF.

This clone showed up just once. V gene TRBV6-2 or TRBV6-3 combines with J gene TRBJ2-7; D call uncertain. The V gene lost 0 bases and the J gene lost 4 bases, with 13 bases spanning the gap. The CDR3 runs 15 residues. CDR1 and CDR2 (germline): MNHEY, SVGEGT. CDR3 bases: TGTGCCAGCAGTTACTCCGAGTCATCATTGTACGAGCAGTACTTC. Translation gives CASSYSESSLYEQYF.

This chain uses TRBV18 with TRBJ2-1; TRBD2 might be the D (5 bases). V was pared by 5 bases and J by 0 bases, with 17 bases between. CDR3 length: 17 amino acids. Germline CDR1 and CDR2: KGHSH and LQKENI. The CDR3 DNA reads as TGTGCCAGCTCAGCGAGGGAAACCAAGAGCTCCTACAATGAGCAGTTCTTC. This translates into CASSARETKSSYNEQFF.

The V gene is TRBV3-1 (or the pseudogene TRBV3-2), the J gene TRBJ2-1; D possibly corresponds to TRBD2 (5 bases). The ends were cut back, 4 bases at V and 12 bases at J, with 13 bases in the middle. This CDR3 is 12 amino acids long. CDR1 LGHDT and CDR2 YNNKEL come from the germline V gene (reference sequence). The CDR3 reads CASSPSAGGQFF. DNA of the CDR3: TGTGCCAGCAGCCCTTCCGCGGGTGGGCAGTTCTTC.